This T cell receptor beta chain stems from a study of cytomegalovirus exposure and HLA in healthy donors. V lost 2 bases to trimming and J lost 1 base; unmatched junction nucleotides: 7. CDR1 and CDR2 from the germline V gene are MNHEY and SMNVEV (reference sequence). CDR3 length: 16 amino acids. General study findings and limits: A previous analysis found most TCR beta V segments productive roughly 90% or roughly 30% of the time. Association of a missense DCLRE1C variant with TCR beta V- and J-gene trimming was reported in a later analysis.

A multiplex PCR was run with 60 Vbeta primers and 13 Jbeta primers. Authors' data handling: About 11 million of the roughly 80 million unique TCR beta chains counted in a later analysis were shared. The protocol was immunoSEQ multiplex PCR, while the TCRdb copy is restricted to in-frame clones and leaves out a portion. D and trimming come from the DNA, and the V and J calls and clone size come from that table. This table has more than 130,000 clones, roughly 80% appearing once. A note on this clone: Its antigen is as yet unknown.

This chain joins TRBV27 and TRBJ1-1; TRBD1 aligns across 7 bases. This clonotype originated in a man between 35 and 55 years old in good health and CMV-seropositive. Sequencing was done on a sample of PBMCs. Here the CDR3 DNA reads TGTGCCAGCAGTTTAGGAAGGGGGCTGGGGAACACTGAAGCTTTCTTT. Residues: CASSLGRGLGNTEAFF.